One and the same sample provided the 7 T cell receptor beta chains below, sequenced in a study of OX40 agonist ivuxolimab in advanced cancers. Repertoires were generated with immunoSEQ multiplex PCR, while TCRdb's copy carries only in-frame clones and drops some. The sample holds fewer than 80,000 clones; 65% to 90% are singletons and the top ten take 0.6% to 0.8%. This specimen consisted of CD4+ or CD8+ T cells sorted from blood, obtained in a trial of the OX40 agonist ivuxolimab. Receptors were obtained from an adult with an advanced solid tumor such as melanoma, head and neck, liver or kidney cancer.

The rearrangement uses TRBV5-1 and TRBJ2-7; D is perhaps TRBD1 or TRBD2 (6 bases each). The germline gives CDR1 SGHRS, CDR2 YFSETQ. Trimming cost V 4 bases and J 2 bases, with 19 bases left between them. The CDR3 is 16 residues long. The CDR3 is CASSPGAVVHTYEQYF. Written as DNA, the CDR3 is TGCGCCAGCAGCCCGGGGGCGGTGGTCCATACCTACGAGCAGTACTTC.

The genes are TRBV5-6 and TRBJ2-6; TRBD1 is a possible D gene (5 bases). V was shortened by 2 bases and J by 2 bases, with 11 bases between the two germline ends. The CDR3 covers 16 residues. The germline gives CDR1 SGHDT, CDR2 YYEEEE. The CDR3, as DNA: TGTGCCAGCAGCTTAAGGGGCTGGGCTGGGGCCAACGTCCTGACTTTC. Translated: CASSLRGWAGANVLTF.

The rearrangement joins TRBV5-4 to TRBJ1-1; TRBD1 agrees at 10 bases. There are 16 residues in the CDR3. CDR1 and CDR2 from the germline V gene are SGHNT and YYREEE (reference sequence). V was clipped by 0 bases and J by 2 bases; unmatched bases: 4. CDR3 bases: TGTGCCAGCAGCTTGGGATGGACAGGGGGAAACACTGAAGCTTTCTTT. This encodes CASSLGWTGGNTEAFF.

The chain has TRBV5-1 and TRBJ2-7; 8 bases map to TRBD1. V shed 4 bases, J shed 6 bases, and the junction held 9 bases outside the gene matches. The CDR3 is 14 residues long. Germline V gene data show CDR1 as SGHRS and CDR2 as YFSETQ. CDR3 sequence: CASSMGQEGGEQYF. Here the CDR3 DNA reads TGCGCCAGCAGCATGGGACAGGAGGGGGGCGAGCAGTACTTC.

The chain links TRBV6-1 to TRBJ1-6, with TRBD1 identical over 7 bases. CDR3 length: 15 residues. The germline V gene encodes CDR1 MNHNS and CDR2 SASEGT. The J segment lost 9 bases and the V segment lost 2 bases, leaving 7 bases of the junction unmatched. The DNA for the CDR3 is TGTGCCAGCAGTGAAACCCAAGGGGGCCTTTCACCCCTCCACTTT. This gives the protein CASSETQGGLSPLHF.

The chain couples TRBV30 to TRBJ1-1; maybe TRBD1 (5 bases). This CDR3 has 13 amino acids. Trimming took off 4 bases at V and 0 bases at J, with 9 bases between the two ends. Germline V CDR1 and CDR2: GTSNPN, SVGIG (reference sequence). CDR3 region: CAWTGLMNTEAFF. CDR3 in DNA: TGTGCCTGGACAGGGCTCATGAACACTGAAGCTTTCTTT.

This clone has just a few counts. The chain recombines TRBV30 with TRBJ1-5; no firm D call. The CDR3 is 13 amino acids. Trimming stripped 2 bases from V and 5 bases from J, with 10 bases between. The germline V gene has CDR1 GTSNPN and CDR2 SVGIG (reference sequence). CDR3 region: CAWSLGFDQPQHF. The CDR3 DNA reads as TGTGCCTGGAGTCTTGGGTTCGATCAGCCCCAGCATTTT.